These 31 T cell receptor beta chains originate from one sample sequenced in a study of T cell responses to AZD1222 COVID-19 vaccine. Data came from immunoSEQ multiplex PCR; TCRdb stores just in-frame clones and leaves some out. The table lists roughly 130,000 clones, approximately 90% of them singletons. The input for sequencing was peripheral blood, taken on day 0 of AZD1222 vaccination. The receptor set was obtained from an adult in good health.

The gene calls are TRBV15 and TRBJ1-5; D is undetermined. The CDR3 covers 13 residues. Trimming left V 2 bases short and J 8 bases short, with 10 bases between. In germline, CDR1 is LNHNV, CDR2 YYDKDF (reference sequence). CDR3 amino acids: CATSRRASEPQHF. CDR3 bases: TGTGCCACCAGCAGACGAGCTTCGGAGCCCCAGCATTTT.

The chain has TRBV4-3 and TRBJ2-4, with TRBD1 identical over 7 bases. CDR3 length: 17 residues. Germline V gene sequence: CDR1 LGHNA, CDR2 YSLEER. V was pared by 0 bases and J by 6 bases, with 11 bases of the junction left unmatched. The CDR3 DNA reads TGCGCCAGCAGCCAAGATTGGAATAATGCAGGGGGAAACATTCAGTACTTC. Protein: CASSQDWNNAGGNIQYF.

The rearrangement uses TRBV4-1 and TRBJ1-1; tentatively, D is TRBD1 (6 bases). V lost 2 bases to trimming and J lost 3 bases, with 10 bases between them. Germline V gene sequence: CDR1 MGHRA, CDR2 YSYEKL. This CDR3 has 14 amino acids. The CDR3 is CASSQIGGYTEAFF. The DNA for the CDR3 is TGCGCCAGCAGCCAAATAGGGGGGTACACTGAAGCTTTCTTT.

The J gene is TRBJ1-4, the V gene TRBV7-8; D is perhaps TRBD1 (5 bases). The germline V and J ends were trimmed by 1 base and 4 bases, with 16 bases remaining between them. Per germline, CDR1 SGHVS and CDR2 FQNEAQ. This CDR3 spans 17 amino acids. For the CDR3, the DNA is TGTGCCAGCAGCTTAGTCGGGGACCCAAAGGGTAATGAAAAACTGTTTTTT. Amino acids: CASSLVGDPKGNEKLFF.

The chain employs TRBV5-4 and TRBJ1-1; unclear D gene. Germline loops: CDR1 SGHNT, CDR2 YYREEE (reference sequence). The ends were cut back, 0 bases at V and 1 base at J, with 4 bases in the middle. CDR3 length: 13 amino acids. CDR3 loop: CASSLARNTEAFF. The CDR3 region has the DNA TGTGCCAGCAGCTTGGCAAGGAACACTGAAGCTTTCTTT.

The CDR3 nucleotides read TGTGCCAGCTCACCACCATCCCCTTCCGAGCAGTACTTC. It is translated as CASSPPSPSEQYF. The V and J genes are TRBV18 and TRBJ2-7; unclear D gene. Germline V lookup: CDR1 KGHSH, CDR2 LQKENI. V was clipped by 0 bases and J by 6 bases, with 9 bases between them. The CDR3 has 13 residues.

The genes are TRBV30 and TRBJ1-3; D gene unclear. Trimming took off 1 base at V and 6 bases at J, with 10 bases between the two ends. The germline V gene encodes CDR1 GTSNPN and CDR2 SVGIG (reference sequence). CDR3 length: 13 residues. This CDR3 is CAWSGHTINTIYF. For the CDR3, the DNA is TGTGCCTGGAGTGGGCACACGATAAACACCATATATTTT.

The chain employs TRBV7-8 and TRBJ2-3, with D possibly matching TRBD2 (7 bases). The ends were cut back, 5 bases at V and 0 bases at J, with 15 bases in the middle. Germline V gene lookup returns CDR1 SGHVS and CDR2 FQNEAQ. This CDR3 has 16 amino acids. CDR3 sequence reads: CASSLTGGLSTDTQYF. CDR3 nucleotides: TGTGCCAGCAGCCTTACGGGGGGCTTGAGCACAGATACGCAGTATTTT.

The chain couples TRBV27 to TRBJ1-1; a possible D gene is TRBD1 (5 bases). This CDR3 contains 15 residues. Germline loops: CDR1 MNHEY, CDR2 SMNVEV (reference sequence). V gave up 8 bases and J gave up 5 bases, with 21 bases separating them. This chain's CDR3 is CASLTSGAGKTEAFF. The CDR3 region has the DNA TGTGCCAGCCTTACTTCCGGGGCCGGGAAGACTGAAGCTTTCTTT.

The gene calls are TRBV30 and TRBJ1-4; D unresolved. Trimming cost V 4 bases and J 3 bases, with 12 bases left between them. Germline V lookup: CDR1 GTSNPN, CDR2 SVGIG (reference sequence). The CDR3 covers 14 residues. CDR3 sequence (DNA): TGTGCCTGGACCACACCCTCTGCTAATGAAAAACTGTTTTTT. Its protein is CAWTTPSANEKLFF.

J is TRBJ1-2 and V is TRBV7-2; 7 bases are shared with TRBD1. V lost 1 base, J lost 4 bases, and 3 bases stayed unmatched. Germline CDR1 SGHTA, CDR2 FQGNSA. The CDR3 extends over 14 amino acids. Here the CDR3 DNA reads TGTGCCAGCAGCTTAGAGGCAGGGGGCTATGGCTACACCTTC. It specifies CASSLEAGGYGYTF.

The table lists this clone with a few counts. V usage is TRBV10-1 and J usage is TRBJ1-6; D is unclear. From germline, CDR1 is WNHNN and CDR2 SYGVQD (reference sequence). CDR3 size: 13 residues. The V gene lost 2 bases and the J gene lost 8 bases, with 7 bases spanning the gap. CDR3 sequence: CASSEGIHSPLHF. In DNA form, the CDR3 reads TGCGCCAGCAGTGAGGGGATTCATTCACCCCTCCACTTT.

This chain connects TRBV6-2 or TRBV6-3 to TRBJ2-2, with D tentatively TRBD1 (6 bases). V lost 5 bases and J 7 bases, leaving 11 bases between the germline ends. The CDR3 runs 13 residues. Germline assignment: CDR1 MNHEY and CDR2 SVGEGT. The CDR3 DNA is TGTGCCAGCAGTCACAGGGTGGACGGGGAGCTGTTTTTT. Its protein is CASSHRVDGELFF.

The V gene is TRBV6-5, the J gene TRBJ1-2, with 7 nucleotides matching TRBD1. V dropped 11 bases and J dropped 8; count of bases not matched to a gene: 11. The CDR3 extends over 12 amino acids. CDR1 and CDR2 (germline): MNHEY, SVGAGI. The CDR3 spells CAARGGAEGYTF. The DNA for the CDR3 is TGTGCCGCCAGGGGGGGGGCTGAGGGCTACACCTTC.

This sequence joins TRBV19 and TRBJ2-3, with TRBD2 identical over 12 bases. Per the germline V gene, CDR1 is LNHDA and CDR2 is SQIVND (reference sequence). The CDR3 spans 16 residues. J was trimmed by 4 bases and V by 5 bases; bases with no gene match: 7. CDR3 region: CASSSQTSGRPDTQYF. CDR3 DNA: TGTGCCAGTAGTTCCCAGACTAGCGGGAGACCAGATACGCAGTATTTT.

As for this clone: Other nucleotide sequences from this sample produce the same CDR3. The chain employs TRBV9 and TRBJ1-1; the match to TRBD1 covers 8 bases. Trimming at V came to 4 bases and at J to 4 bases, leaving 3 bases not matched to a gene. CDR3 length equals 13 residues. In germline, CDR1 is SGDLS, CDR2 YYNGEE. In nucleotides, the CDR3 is TGTGCCAGCAGCACAGGGGGAGGCACTGAAGCTTTCTTT. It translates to CASSTGGGTEAFF.

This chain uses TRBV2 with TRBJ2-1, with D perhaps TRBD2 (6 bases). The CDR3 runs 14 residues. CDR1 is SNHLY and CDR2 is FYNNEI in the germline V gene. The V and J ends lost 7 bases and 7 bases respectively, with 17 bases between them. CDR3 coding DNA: TGTGCCAGCATGGGGCAGGGAGGATCGAATGAGCAGTTCTTC. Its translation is CASMGQGGSNEQFF.

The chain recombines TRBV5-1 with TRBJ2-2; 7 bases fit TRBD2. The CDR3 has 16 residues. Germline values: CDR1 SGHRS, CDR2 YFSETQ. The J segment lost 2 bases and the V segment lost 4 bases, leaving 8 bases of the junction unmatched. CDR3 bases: TGCGCCAGCAGCCGGACCGGGACTACTAACACCGGGGAGCTGTTTTTT. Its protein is CASSRTGTTNTGELFF. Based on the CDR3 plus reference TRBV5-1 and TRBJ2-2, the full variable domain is KAGVTQTPRYLIKTRGQQVTLSCSPISGHRSVSWYQQTPGQGLQFLFEYFSETQRNKGNFPGRFSGRQFSNSRSEMNVSTLELGDSALYLCASSRTGTTNTGELFFGEGSRLTVL.

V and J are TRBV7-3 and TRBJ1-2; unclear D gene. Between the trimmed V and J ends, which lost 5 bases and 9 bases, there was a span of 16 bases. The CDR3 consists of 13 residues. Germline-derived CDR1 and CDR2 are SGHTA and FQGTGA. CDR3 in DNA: TGTGCCAGCAGCCCCGGGTCTCTGGAGAGCTACACCTTC. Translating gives CASSPGSLESYTF.

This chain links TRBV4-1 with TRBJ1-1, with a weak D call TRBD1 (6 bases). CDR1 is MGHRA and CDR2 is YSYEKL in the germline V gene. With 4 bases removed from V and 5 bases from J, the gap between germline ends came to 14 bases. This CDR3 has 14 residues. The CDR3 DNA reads TGCGCCAGCAGCCTCAAGGGGGTGGCGACTGAAGCTTTCTTT. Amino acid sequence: CASSLKGVATEAFF.

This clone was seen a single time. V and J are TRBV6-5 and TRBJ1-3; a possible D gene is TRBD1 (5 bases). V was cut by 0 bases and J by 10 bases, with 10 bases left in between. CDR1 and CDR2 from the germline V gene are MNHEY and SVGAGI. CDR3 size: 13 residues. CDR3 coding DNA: TGTGCCAGCAGTTACTCCGGGGGTAGGACCATATATTTT. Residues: CASSYSGGRTIYF.

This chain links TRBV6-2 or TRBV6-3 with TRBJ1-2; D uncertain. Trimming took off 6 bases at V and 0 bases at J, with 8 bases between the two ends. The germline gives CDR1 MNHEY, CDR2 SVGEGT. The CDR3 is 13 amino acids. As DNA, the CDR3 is TGTGCCAGCAGCCGGCAGACTAACTATGGCTACACCTTC. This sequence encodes CASSRQTNYGYTF.

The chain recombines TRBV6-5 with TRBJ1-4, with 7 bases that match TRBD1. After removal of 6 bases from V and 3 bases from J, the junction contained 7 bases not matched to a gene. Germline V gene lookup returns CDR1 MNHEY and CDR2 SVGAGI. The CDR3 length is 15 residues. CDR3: CASRAGGNSNEKLFF. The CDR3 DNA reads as TGTGCCAGCAGGGCAGGGGGTAACTCTAATGAAAAACTGTTTTTT.

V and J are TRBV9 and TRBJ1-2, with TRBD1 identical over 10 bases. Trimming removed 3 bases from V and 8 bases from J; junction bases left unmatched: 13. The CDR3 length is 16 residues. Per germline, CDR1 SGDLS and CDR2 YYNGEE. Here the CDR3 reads CASSGLGGQGRTGYTF. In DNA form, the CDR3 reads TGTGCCAGCAGCGGATTAGGGGGACAGGGGAGAACGGGCTACACCTTC.

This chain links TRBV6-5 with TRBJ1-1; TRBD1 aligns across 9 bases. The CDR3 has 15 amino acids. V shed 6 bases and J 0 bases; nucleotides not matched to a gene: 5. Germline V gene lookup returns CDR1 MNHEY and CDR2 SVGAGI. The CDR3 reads CASRDRGGMNTEAFF. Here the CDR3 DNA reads TGTGCCAGCAGGGACAGGGGCGGCATGAACACTGAAGCTTTCTTT.

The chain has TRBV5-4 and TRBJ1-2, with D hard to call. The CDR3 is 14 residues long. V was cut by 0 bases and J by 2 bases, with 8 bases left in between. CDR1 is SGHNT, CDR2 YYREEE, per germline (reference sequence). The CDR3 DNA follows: TGTGCCAGCAGCTTGGACCCGGGGAACTATGGCTACACCTTC. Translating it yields CASSLDPGNYGYTF.

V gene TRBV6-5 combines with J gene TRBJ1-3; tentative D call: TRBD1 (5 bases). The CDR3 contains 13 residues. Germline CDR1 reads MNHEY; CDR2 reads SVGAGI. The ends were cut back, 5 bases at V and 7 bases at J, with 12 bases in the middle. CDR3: CASSRMGVNTIYF. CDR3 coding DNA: TGTGCCAGCAGTAGAATGGGGGTGAACACCATATATTTT.

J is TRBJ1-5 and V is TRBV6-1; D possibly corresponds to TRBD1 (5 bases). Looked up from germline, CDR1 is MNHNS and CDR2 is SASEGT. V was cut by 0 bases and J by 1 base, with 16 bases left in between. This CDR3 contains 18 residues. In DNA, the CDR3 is TGTGCCAGCAGTGAAGCGCTTAGGGGAGAATGGAGCAATCAGCCCCAGCATTTT. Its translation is CASSEALRGEWSNQPQHF.

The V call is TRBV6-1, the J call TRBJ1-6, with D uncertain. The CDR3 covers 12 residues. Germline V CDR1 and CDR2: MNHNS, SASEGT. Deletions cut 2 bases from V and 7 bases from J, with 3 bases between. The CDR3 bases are TGTGCCAGCAGTGAATTCAATTCACCCCTCCACTTT. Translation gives CASSEFNSPLHF.

The CDR3 DNA reads TGTGCCAGCAGCCGTCGGAACGCGAACACCGGGGAGCTGTTTTTT. Translation: CASSRRNANTGELFF. This sequence joins TRBV7-9 and TRBJ2-2; D is undetermined. CDR1 SEHNR and CDR2 FQNEAQ come from the germline V gene (reference sequence). This CDR3 has 15 residues. The V and J ends lost 5 bases and 0 bases respectively, with 10 bases between them.

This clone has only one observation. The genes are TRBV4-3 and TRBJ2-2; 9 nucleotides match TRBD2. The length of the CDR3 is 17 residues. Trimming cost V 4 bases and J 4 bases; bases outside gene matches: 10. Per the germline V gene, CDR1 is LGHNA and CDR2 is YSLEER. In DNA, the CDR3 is TGCGCCAGCAGCCCGACTAGCGGAGCCATTCCCACCGGGGAGCTGTTTTTT. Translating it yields CASSPTSGAIPTGELFF.